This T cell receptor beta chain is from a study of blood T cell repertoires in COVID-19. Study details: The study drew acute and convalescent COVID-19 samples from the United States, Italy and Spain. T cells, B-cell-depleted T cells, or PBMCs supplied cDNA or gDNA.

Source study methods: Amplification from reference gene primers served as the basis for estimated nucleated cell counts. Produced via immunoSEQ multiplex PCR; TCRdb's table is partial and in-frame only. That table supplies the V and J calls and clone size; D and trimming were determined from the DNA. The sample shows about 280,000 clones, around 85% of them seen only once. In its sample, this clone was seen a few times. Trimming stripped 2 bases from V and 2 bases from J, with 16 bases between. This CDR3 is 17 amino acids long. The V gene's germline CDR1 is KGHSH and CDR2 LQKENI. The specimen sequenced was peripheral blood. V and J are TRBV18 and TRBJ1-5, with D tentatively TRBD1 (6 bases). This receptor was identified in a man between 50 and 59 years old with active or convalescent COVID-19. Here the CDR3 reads CASSPTTGGSGNQPQHF. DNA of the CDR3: TGTGCCAGCTCACCAACGACAGGTGGGTCCGGCAATCAGCCCCAGCATTTT.